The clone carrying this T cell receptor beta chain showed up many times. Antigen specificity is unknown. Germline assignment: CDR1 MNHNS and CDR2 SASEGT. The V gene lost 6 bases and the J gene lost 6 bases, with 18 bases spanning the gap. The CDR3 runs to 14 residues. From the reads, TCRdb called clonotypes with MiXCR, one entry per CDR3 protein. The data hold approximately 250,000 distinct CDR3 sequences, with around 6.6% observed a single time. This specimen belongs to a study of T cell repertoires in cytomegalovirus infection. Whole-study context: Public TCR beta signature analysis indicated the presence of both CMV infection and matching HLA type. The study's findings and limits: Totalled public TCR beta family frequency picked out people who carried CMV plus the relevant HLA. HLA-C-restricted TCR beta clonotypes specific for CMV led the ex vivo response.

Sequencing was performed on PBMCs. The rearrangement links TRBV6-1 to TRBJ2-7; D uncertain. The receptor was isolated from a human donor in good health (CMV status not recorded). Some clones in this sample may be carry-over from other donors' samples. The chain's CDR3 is CASSGDTFLFEQYF. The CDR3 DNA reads TGTGCCAGCAGCGGCGACACCTTCTTGTTCGAGCAGTACTTC.